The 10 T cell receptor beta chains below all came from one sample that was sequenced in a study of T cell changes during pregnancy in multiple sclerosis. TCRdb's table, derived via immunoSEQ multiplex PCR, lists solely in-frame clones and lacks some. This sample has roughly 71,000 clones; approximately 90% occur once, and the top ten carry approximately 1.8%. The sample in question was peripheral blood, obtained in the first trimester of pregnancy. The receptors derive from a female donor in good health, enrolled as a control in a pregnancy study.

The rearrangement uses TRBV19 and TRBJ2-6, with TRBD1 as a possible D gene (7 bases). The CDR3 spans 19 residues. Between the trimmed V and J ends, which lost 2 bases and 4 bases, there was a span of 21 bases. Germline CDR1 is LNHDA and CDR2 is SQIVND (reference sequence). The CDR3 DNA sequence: TGTGCCAGTAGTATAAGGGGCAGGGGGGTAGTCGGAGGGGCCAACGTCCTGACTTTC. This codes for CASSIRGRGVVGGANVLTF.

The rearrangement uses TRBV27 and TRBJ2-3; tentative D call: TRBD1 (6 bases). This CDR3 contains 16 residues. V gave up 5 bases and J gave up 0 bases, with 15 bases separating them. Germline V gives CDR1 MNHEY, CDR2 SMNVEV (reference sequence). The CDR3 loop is CASSPFDRPSTDTQYF. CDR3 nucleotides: TGTGCCAGCAGTCCCTTCGACAGGCCCAGCACAGATACGCAGTATTTT.

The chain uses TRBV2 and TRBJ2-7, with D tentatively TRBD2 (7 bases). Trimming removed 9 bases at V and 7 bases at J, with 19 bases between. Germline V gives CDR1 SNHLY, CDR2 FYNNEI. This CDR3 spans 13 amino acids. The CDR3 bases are TGTGCCAGTTTCAAGGGGGAGGGAGAAGAGCAGTACTTC. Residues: CASFKGEGEEQYF.

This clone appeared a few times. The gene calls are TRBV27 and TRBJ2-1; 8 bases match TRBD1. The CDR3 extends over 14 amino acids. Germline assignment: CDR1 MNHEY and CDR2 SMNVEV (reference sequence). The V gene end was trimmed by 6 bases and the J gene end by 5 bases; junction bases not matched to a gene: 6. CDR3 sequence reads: CASRQGGVNNEQFF. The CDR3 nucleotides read TGTGCCAGCAGACAGGGGGGCGTTAACAATGAGCAGTTCTTC.

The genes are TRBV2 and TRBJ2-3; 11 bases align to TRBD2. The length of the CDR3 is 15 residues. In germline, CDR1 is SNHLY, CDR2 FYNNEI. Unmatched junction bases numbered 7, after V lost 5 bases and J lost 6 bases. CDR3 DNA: TGTGCCAGCAGTACTAGCGGGAGCCCCACCGATACGCAGTATTTT. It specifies CASSTSGSPTDTQYF.

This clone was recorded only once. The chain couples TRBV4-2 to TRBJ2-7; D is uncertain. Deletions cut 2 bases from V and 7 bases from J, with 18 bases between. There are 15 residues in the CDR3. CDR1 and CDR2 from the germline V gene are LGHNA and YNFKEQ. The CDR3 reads CASSQSVGQLSEQYF. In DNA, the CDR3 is TGTGCCAGCAGCCAAAGCGTTGGCCAGCTTAGTGAGCAGTACTTC.

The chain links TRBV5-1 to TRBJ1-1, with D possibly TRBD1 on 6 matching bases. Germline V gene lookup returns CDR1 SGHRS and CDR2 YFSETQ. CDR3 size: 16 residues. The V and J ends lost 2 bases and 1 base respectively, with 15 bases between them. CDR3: CASSFQGPPQNTEAFF. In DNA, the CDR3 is TGCGCCAGCAGCTTTCAGGGGCCCCCACAGAACACTGAAGCTTTCTTT.

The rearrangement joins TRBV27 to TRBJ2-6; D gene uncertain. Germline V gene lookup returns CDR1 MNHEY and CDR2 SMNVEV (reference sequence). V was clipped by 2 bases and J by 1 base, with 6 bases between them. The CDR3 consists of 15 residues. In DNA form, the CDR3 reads TGTGCCAGCAGTTTAACGGTATCTGGGGCCAACGTCCTGACTTTC. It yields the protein CASSLTVSGANVLTF.

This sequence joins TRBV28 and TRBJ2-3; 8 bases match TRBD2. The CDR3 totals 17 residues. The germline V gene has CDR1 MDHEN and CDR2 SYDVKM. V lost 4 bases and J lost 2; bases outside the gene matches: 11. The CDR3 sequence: CASSSSPSGSLTDTQYF. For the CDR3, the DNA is TGTGCCAGCAGTTCCTCTCCCAGCGGGAGTCTCACAGATACGCAGTATTTT.

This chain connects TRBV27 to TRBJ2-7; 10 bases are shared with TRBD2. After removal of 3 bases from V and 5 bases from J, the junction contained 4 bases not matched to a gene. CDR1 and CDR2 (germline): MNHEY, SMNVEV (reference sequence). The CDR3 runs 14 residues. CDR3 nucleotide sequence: TGTGCCAGCAGTTTGCGGGGACTAGCGAACGAGCAGTACTTC. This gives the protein CASSLRGLANEQYF.